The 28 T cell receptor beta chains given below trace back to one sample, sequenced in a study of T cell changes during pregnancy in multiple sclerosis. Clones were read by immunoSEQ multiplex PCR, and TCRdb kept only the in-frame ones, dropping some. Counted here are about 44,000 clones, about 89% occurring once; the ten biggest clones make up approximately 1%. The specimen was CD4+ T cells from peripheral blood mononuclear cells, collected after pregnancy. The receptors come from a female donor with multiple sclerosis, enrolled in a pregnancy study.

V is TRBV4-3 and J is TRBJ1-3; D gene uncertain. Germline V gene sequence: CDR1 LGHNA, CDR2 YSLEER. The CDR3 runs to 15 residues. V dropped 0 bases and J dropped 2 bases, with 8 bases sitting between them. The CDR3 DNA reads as TGCGCCAGCAGCCAAGATACGAGGCCTGGAAACACCATATATTTT. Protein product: CASSQDTRPGNTIYF.

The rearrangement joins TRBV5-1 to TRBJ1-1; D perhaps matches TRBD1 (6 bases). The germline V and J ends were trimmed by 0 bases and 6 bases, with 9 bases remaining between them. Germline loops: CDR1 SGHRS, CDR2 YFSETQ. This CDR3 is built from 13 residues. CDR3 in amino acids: CASSLVGGAEAFF. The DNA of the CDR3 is TGCGCCAGCAGCTTGGTTGGGGGCGCTGAAGCTTTCTTT.

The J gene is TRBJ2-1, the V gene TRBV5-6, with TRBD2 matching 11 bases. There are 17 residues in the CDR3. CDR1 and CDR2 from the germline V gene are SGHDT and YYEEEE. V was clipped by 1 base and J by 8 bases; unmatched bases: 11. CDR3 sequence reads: CASSLIVTSGMIDEQFF. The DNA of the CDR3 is TGTGCCAGCAGCTTGATCGTGACTAGCGGGATGATCGATGAGCAGTTCTTC.

The CDR3 sequence is CASSFRTGSNNEQFF. The CDR3 DNA reads TGTGCCAGCAGCTTTAGAACAGGGTCCAACAATGAGCAGTTCTTC. This chain connects TRBV11-3 to TRBJ2-1; a weak D match, TRBD1 (6 bases). CDR1 is SGHNT and CDR2 is YENEEA in the germline V gene. Trimming cost V 3 bases and J 5 bases, with 14 bases left between them. The CDR3 contains 15 residues.

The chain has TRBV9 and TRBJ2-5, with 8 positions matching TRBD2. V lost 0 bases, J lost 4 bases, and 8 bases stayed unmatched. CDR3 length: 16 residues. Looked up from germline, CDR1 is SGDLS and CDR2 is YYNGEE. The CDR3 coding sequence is TGTGCCAGCAGCGTAGGGGTAGCGGGAAGGGTAGAGACCCAGTACTTC. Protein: CASSVGVAGRVETQYF.

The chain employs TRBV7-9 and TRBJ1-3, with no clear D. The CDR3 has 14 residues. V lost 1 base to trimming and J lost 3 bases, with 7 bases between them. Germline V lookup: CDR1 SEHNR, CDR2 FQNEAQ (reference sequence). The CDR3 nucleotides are TGTGCCAGCAGCTTAGGAGAGATTGGAAACACCATATATTTT. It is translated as CASSLGEIGNTIYF.

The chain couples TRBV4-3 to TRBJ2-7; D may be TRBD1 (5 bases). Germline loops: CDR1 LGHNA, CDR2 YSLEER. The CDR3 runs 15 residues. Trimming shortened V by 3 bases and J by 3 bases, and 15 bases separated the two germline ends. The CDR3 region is CASSQGLGGNYEQYF. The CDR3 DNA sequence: TGCGCCAGCAGCCAGGGGCTGGGCGGCAACTACGAGCAGTACTTC.

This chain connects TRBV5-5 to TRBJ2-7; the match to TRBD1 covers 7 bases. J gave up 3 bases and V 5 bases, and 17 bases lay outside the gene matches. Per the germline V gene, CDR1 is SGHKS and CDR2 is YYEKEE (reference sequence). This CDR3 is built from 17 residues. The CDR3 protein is CASSPRQGSNPNYEQYF. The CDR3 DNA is TGTGCCAGCAGTCCTCGACAGGGCTCGAATCCGAACTACGAGCAGTACTTC.

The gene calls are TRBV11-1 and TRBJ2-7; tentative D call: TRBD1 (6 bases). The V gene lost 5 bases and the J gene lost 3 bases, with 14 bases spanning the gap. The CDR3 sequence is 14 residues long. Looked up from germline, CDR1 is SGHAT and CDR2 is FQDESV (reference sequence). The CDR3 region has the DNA TGTGCCAGCAGCACTAGACAGGAAAGCTACGAGCAGTACTTC. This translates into CASSTRQESYEQYF.

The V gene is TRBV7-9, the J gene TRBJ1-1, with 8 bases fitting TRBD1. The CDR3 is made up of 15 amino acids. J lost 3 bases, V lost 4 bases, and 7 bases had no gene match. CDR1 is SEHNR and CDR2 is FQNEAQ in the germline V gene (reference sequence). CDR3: CASSSRTGTDTEAFF. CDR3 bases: TGTGCCAGCAGCTCCAGGACAGGGACGGACACTGAAGCTTTCTTT.

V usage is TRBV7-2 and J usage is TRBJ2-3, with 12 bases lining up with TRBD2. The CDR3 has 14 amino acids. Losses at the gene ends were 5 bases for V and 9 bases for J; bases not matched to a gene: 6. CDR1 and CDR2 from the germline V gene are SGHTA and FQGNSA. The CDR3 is CASSPTSGSGTQYF. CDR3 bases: TGTGCCAGCAGCCCGACTAGCGGGAGCGGGACGCAGTATTTT. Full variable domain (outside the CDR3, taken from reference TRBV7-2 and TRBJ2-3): GAGVSQSPSNKVTEKGKDVELRCDPISGHTALYWYRQSLGQGLEFLIYFQGNSAPDKSGLPSDRFSAERTGGSVSTLTIQRTQQEDSAVYLCASSPTSGSGTQYFGPGTRLTVL.

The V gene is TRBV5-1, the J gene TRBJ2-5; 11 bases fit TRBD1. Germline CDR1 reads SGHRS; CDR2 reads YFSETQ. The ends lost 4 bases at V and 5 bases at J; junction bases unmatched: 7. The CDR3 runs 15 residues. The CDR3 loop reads CASSTGQGAVETQYF. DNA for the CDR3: TGCGCCAGCAGCACAGGACAGGGGGCTGTTGAGACCCAGTACTTC.

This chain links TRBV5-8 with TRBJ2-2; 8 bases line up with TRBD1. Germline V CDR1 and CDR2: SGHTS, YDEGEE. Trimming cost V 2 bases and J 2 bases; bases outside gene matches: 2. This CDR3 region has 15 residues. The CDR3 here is CASSFGTGNTGELFF. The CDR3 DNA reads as TGTGCCAGCAGCTTCGGGACAGGAAACACCGGGGAGCTGTTTTTT.

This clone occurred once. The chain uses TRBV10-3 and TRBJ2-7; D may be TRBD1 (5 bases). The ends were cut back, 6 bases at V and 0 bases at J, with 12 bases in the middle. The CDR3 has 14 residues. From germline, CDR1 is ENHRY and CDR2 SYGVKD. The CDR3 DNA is TGTGCCATCAGGTGGGGCGGCAGCTCCTACGAGCAGTACTTC. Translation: CAIRWGGSSYEQYF.

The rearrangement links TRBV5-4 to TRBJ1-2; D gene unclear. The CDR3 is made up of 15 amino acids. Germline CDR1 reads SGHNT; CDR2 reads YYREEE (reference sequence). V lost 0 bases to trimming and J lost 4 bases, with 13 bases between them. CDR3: CASSLGGSVVYGYTF. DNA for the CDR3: TGTGCCAGCAGCTTGGGTGGGAGTGTTGTCTATGGCTACACCTTC.

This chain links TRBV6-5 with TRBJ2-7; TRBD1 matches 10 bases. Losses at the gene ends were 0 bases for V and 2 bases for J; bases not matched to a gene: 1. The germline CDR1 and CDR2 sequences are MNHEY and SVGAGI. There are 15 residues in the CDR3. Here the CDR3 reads CASSYSGQGTYEQYF. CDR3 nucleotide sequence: TGTGCCAGCAGTTACTCGGGACAGGGGACCTACGAGCAGTACTTC.

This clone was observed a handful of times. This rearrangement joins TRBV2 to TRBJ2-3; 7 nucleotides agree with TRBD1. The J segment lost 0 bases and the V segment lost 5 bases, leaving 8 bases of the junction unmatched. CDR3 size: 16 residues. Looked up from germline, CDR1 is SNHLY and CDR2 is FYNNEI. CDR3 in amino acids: CASSLVGQTSTDTQYF. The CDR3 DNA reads TGTGCCAGCAGTCTTGTGGGACAGACTAGCACAGATACGCAGTATTTT.

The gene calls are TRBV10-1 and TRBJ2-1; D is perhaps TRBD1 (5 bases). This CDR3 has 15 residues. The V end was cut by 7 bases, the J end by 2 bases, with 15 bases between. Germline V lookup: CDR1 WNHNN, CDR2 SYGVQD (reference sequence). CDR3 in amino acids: CASNVGQGPYNEQFF. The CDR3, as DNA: TGCGCCAGCAACGTGGGCCAGGGCCCCTACAATGAGCAGTTCTTC.

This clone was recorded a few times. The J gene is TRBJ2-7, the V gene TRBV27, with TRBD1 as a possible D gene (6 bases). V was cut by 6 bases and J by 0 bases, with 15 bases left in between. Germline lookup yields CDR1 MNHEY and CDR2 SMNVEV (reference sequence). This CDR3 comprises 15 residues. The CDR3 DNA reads TGTGCCAGCAGCGCCCGGGGACAAGACTCCTACGAGCAGTACTTC. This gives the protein CASSARGQDSYEQYF.

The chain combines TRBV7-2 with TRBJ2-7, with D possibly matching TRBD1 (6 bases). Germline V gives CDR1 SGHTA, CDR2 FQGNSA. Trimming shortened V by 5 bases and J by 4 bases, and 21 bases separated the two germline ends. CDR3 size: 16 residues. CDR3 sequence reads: CASSPPGNRVRYEQYF. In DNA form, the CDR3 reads TGTGCCAGCAGCCCCCCGGGGAACAGGGTGCGGTACGAGCAGTACTTC.

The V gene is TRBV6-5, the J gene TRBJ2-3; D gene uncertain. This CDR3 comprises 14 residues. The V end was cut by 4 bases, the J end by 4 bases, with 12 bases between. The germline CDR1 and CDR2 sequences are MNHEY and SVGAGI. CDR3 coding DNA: TGTGCCAGCAGTTTTCAACCGGTCTCAGATACGCAGTATTTT. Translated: CASSFQPVSDTQYF.

The CDR3: CASSLGVASGGVQETQYF. The CDR3 DNA follows: TGCGCCAGCAGCTTGGGTGTGGCTAGCGGAGGGGTTCAAGAGACCCAGTACTTC. The chain carries TRBV5-1 and TRBJ2-5; TRBD2 agrees at 7 bases. Germline V lookup: CDR1 SGHRS, CDR2 YFSETQ. This CDR3 region has 18 residues. Trimming removed 0 bases from V and 2 bases from J; junction bases left unmatched: 13.

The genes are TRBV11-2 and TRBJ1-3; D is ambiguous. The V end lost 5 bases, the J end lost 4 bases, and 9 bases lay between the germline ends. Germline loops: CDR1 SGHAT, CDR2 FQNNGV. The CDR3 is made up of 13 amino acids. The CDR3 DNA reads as TGTGCCAGCAGCCCCGTCCTGGGAAACACCATATATTTT. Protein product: CASSPVLGNTIYF.

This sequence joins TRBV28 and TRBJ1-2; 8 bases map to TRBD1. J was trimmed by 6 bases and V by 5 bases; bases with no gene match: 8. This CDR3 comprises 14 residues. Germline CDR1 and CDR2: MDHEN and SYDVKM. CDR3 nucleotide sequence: TGTGCCAGCAGTATAACCTGGACAGGGCATGGCTACACCTTC. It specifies CASSITWTGHGYTF.

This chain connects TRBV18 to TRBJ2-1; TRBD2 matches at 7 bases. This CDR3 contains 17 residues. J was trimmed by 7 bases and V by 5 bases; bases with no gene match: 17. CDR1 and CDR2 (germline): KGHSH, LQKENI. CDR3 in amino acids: CASSSTSLTPLRNEQFF. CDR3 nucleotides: TGTGCCAGCTCATCGACTAGCCTTACCCCATTACGTAATGAGCAGTTCTTC.

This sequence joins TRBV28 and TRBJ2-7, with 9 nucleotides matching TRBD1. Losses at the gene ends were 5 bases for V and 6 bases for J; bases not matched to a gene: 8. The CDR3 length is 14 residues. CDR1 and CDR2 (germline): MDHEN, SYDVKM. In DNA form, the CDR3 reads TGTGCCAGCAGTCCCTCCAGGACAGGGGTCGAGCAGTACTTC. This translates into CASSPSRTGVEQYF.

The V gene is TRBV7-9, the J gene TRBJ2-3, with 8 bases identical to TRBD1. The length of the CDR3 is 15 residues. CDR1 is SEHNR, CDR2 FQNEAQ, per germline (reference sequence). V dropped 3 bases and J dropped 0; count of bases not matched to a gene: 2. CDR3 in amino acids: CASSFGTGSTDTQYF. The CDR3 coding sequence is TGTGCCAGCAGCTTTGGGACAGGAAGCACAGATACGCAGTATTTT. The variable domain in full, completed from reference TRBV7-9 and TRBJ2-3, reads DTGVSQNPRHKITKRGQNVTFRCDPISEHNRLYWYRQTLGQGPEFLTYFQNEAQLEKSRLLSDRFSAERPKGSFSTLEIQRTEQGDSAMYLCASSFGTGSTDTQYFGPGTRLTVL.

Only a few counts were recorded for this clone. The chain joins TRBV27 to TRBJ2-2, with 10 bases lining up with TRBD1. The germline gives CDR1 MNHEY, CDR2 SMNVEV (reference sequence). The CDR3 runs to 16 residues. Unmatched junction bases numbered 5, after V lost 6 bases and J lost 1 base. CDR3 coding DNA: TGTGCCAGCAGACCGAGGACAGGGGGGAACACCGGGGAGCTGTTTTTT. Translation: CASRPRTGGNTGELFF.